This TCR beta chain was observed in a study of blood T cell repertoires in COVID-19. At the level of the study: Whether acute or convalescent, the COVID-19 samples came from the United States, Italy and Spain. The cDNA or gDNA used as material had been derived from T cells, B-cell-depleted T cells, or PBMCs.

In the original analysis: Estimated nucleated cell counts came from reference gene primer amplification. Libraries were prepared by immunoSEQ multiplex PCR; TCRdb keeps only in-frame clonotypes and omits some of them. From that table come the V and J calls and clone size; the DNA was used to work out D and trimming. The table includes 81,000 or so clones, over 80% detected once. Looked up from germline, CDR1 is SQVTM and CDR2 is ANQGSEA. This CDR3 is 16 amino acids long. V lost 4 bases and J lost 0; bases outside the gene matches: 9. This chain connects TRBV29-1 to TRBJ1-1, with 9 positions matching TRBD1. This TCR was sampled from a woman aged 70-85 years with active or convalescent COVID-19. Sequencing was carried out using peripheral blood. The CDR3 nucleotides read TGCAGCGTTGTTACAGGGGGCCTGGGGATGAACACTGAAGCTTTCTTT. Encoded protein: CSVVTGGLGMNTEAFF.